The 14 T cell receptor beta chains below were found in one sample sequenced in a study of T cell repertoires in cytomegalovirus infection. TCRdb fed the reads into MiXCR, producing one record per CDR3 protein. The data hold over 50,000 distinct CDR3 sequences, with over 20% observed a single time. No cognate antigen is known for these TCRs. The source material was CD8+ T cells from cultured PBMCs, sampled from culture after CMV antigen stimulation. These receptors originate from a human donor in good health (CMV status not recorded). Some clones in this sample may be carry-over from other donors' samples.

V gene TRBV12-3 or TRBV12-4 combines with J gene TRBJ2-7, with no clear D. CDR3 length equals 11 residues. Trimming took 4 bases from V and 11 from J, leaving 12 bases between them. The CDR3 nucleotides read TGTGCCAGCAGTTCCTCAGCGAGGAAGTACTTC. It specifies CASSSSARKYF.

The CDR3 is CASSQETGDYNSPLHF. The CDR3 DNA follows: TGTGCCAGCAGCCAAGAGACAGGGGACTATAATTCACCCCTCCACTTT. The chain employs TRBV4-2 and TRBJ1-6; 8 nucleotides align to TRBD1. The V and J ends lost 0 bases and 3 bases, in that order; junction bases with no gene match: 1. The CDR3 extends over 16 amino acids. Germline CDR1 reads LGHNA; CDR2 reads YNFKEQ.

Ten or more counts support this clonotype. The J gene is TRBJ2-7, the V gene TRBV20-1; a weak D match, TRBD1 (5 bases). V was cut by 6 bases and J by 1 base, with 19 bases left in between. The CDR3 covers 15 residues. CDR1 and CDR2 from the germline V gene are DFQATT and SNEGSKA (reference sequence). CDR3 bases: TGCAGTGCAATAGAATGGACAATCGGTTCCTACGAGCAGTACTTC. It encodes CSAIEWTIGSYEQYF.

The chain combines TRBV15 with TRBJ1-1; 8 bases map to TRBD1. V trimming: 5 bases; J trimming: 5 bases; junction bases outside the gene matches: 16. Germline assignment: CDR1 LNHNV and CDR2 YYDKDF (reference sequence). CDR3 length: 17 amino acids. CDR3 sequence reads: CATSGPQRTGFGTEAFF. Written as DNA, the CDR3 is TGTGCCACCAGCGGACCCCAGCGGACAGGGTTTGGTACTGAAGCTTTCTTT.

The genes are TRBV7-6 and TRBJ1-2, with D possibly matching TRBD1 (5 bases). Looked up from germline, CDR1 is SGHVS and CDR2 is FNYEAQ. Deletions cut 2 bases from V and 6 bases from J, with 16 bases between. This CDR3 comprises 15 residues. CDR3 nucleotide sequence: TGTGCCAGCAGCTTAAGGAGGGACGGGAGGGATGGCTACACCTTC. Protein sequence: CASSLRRDGRDGYTF.

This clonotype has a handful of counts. The chain's CDR3 is CASSETAINGYTF. The CDR3 DNA reads as TGTGCCAGCAGTGAGACAGCGATTAATGGCTACACCTTC. V is TRBV25-1 and J is TRBJ1-2; perhaps TRBD1 as D (5 bases). The CDR3 consists of 13 residues. The V end lost 3 bases, the J end lost 6 bases, and 11 bases lay between the germline ends. Germline V gene data show CDR1 as MGHDK and CDR2 as SYGVNS.

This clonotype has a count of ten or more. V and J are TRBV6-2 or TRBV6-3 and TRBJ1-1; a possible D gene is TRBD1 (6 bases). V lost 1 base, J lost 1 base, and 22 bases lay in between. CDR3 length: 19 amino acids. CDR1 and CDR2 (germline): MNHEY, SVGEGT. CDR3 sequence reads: CASSYFHNLSGQRNTEAFF. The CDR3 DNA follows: TGTGCCAGCAGTTACTTCCACAATCTTTCGGGACAAAGGAACACTGAAGCTTTCTTT.

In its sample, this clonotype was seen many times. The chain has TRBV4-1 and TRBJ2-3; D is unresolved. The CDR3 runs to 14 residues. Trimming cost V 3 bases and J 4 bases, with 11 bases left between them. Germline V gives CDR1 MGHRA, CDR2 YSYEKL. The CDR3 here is CASSQYPGPDTQYF. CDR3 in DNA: TGCGCCAGCAGCCAGTACCCGGGCCCAGATACGCAGTATTTT.

This CDR3 reads CASTPGRRNTEAFF. In DNA form, the CDR3 reads TGTGCCAGCACCCCCGGGAGGAGGAACACTGAAGCTTTCTTT. This chain links TRBV5-6 with TRBJ1-1; D is unresolved. In germline, CDR1 is SGHDT, CDR2 YYEEEE. V was shortened by 6 bases and J by 1 base, with 13 bases between the two germline ends. The CDR3 extends over 14 amino acids.

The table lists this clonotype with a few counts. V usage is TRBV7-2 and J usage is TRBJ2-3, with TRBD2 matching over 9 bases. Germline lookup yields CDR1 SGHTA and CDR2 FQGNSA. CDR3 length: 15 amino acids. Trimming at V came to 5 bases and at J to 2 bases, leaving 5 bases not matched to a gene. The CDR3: CASSLLAGITDTQYF. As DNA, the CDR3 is TGTGCCAGCAGCCTCCTAGCGGGGATCACAGATACGCAGTATTTT.

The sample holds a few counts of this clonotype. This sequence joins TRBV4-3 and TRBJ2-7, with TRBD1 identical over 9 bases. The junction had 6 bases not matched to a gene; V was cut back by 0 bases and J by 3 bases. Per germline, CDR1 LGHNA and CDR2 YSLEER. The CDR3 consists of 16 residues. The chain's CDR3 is CASSQEPRDRDYEQYF. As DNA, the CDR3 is TGCGCCAGCAGCCAAGAACCCCGGGACAGGGACTACGAGCAGTACTTC.

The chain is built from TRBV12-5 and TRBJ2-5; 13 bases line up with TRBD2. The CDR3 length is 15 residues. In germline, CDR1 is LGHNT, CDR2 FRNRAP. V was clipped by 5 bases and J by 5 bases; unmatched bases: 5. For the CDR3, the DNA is TGTGCTAGTGGTGGACTAGCGGGGGCTCATGAGACCCAGTACTTC. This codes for CASGGLAGAHETQYF.

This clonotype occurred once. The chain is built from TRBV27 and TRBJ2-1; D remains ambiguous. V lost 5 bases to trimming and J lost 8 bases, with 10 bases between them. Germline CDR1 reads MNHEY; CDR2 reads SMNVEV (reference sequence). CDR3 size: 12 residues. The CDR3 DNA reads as TGTGCCAGCAGTGGCCGAGTAGATGAGCAGTTCTTC. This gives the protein CASSGRVDEQFF.

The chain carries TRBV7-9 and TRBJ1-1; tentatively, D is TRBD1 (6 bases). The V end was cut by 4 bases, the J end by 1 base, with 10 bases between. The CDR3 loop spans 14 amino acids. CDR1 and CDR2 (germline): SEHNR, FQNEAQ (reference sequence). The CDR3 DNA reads TGTGCCAGCAGCTCCCGACAGGAGAACACTGAAGCTTTCTTT. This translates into CASSSRQENTEAFF.